The clone carrying this T cell receptor (beta chain) was recorded at least ten times. This record comes from a study of T cells after yellow fever vaccination. V was pared by 4 bases and J by 7 bases, with 20 bases between. There are 16 residues in the CDR3. Germline values: CDR1 DFQATT, CDR2 SNEGSKA (reference sequence). MiXCR was run by TCRdb on the 5' RACE reads, yielding one entry per CDR3 protein. The profile shows more than 120,000 distinct CDR3 sequences, about 8% of them singletons. Sequences were derived from CD4+ T cells sorted from PBMCs, sampled 5 days after the yellow fever booster vaccination. The TCR sequence derives from a man in his thirties or forties who received the YFV17D yellow fever vaccine. The genes are TRBV20-1 and TRBJ1-6; a possible D gene is TRBD1 (5 bases). The DNA for the CDR3 is TGCAGTGCTATCTCCCCCGGGACCGAAGAAAATTCACCCCTCCACTTT. It is translated as CSAISPGTEENSPLHF.